This TCR beta chain was captured by sequencing in a study of long-term antiretroviral therapy in people with HIV. General observations from the study: Patients on ART gained diversity, which nonetheless stayed below transplant donor controls. ART adherence was not documented, and neither viral resistance nor therapy changes had any data. Controls exceeded HIV repertoires in CDR3 length range.

In the case of this clone: Antigen unknown.

The assay, immunoSEQ v3.0, was run at survey level. Libraries were prepared by immunoSEQ multiplex PCR; TCRdb keeps only in-frame clonotypes and omits some of them. The sample records roughly 40,000 clones, about nine tenths being singletons. This CDR3 spans 15 amino acids. Trimming shortened V by 1 base and J by 0 bases, and 10 bases separated the two germline ends. Per germline, CDR1 SGHRS and CDR2 YFSETQ. Treatment for every participant with HIV took place in the United States. The receptor comes from a woman in her 50s with HIV. This sample comprised unsorted PBMCs, obtained 1.2 years after starting antiretroviral therapy. V gene TRBV5-1 combines with J gene TRBJ1-1; maybe TRBD1 (6 bases). The CDR3 DNA follows: TGCGCCAGCAGCTTGACAGGGACGGTGAACACTGAAGCTTTCTTT. This encodes CASSLTGTVNTEAFF.